This TCR beta chain was sequenced for a study of PD-1 blockade in classical Hodgkin lymphoma. Study results and limitations: Baseline TCR diversity was reportedly lower in newly diagnosed patients than healthy donors.

Time point meaning: cycle 4 day 1 (C4D1), after about 6 weeks of nivolumab. Every one of the patients relapsed after autologous stem cell transplantation (brentuximab vedotin exposure was variable). Thawed PBMCs underwent magnetic negative selection to yield purified CD4+ T cells. Clones were sequenced by immunoSEQ multiplex PCR, and TCRdb holds only the in-frame ones, with some missing. The sample includes around 16,000 clones, over 70% of them seen just once. Note on this clone: Its antigen remains unidentified.

Trimming shortened V by 7 bases and J by 2 bases, and 13 bases separated the two germline ends. The CDR3 has 14 amino acids. Germline V lookup: CDR1 MDHEN, CDR2 SYDVKM. The TCR originated in a human donor with classical Hodgkin lymphoma. The input for sequencing was CD4+ T cells from blood, taken before the fourth cycle of nivolumab. V and J are TRBV28 and TRBJ2-3, with D possibly being TRBD1 (5 bases). The CDR3 DNA sequence: TGTGCCAGCATTCAAGGACACCCCACAGATACGCAGTATTTT. This encodes CASIQGHPTDTQYF.